The 22 T cell receptor beta chains listed next were all sequenced from one sample in a study of blood T cell repertoires in COVID-19. Only in-frame clones appear in the TCRdb table, and some are missing; sequencing was by immunoSEQ multiplex PCR. Among about 57,000 clones listed, 82% were seen once. The sequenced material came from peripheral blood. The receptor source for this set is a woman aged 60-75 years with acute or convalescent COVID-19.

This clone was found a few times. The chain employs TRBV12-5 and TRBJ2-5, with 12 positions matching TRBD1. The CDR3 has 16 residues. V lost 8 bases, J lost 5 bases, and 12 bases stayed unmatched. In germline, CDR1 is LGHNT, CDR2 FRNRAP. The CDR3 protein is CASTTGGTGGWETQYF. CDR3 nucleotide sequence: TGTGCTAGTACCACGGGAGGGACAGGGGGCTGGGAGACCCAGTACTTC.

This chain uses TRBV24-1 with TRBJ1-1, with 9 bases that match TRBD1. Germline V gives CDR1 KGHDR, CDR2 SFDVKD. Trimming took 10 bases from V and 11 from J; bases not matched to a gene: 10. The CDR3 contains 12 residues. CDR3 bases: TGTGCCACATTAGGGGGACAGGGTGACGCTTTCTTT. Its protein product is CATLGGQGDAFF.

The chain uses TRBV24-1 and TRBJ2-1; a possible D gene is TRBD2 (5 bases). The V gene's germline CDR1 is KGHDR and CDR2 SFDVKD. The CDR3 is 16 residues long. V lost 2 bases, J lost 2 bases, and 12 bases lay in between. The CDR3 bases are TGTGCCACCAGTGATTCGCACGGGGAAGCCTACAATGAGCAGTTCTTC. This gives the protein CATSDSHGEAYNEQFF.

This chain joins TRBV7-3 and TRBJ1-1, with D maybe TRBD1 (5 bases). There are 15 residues in the CDR3. V lost 0 bases to trimming and J lost 4 bases, with 12 bases between them. Germline CDR1 is SGHTA and CDR2 is FQGTGA. CDR3 loop: CASSLTGQGGTEAFF. The CDR3 region has the DNA TGTGCCAGCAGCTTAACGGGCCAGGGAGGCACTGAAGCTTTCTTT.

The chain is built from TRBV27 and TRBJ1-2, with 10 bases aligning to TRBD1. Germline lookup yields CDR1 MNHEY and CDR2 SMNVEV (reference sequence). The CDR3 totals 15 residues. The trim removed 5 bases at V and 7 bases at J, leaving 10 bases unmatched. CDR3 in DNA: TGTGCCAGCAGTAATTACAGACAGGGGGCGAGTGGCTACACCTTC. Encoded protein: CASSNYRQGASGYTF.

As concerns this clone: The junction differs from germline at one of its ends, possibly a read error. The chain couples TRBV9 to TRBJ1-2; TRBD1 might be the D (5 bases). Germline-derived CDR1 and CDR2 are SGDLS and YYNGEE. This CDR3 comprises 16 residues. The CDR3 region is CASSVEGKFPKYGYTF. The CDR3 coding sequence is TGTGCCAGCAGCGTAGAGGGGAAGTTCCCTAAGTATGGCTACACCTTC.

The genes are TRBV20-1 and TRBJ1-2, with D perhaps TRBD1 (6 bases). The V end lost 5 bases, the J end lost 9 bases, and 13 bases lay between the germline ends. CDR1 is DFQATT and CDR2 is SNEGSKA in the germline V gene (reference sequence). The CDR3 has 11 amino acids. CDR3 nucleotides: TGCAGTGCTGTCCCAGGGGAGCGCTACACCTTC. Residues: CSAVPGERYTF.

The gene calls are TRBV24-1 and TRBJ2-1; 7 nucleotides line up with TRBD1. V shed 3 bases and J 4 bases; nucleotides not matched to a gene: 8. This CDR3 has 16 residues. From germline, CDR1 is KGHDR and CDR2 SFDVKD. The CDR3 sequence is CATSDPGTETYNEQFF. CDR3 coding DNA: TGTGCCACCAGTGATCCCGGGACAGAGACATACAATGAGCAGTTCTTC.

The chain has TRBV19 and TRBJ1-3, with 7 bases that match TRBD1. CDR1 LNHDA and CDR2 SQIVND come from the germline V gene (reference sequence). After removal of 5 bases from V and 4 bases from J, the junction contained 14 bases not matched to a gene. This CDR3 spans 17 amino acids. CDR3 coding DNA: TGTGCCAGTAGTTCACCTGAGGGGGCAGGGGGAGGAAACACCATATATTTT. Translated: CASSSPEGAGGGNTIYF.

The rearrangement uses TRBV5-1 and TRBJ2-2, with 10 bases matching TRBD2. Germline lookup yields CDR1 SGHRS and CDR2 YFSETQ. After removal of 0 bases from V and 0 bases from J, the junction contained 5 bases not matched to a gene. This CDR3 region has 18 residues. As DNA, the CDR3 is TGCGCCAGCAGCTTGGCCGGTAGCGGGGGGCCGAACACCGGGGAGCTGTTTTTT. Amino acid sequence: CASSLAGSGGPNTGELFF.

The rearrangement uses TRBV5-4 and TRBJ2-6; 12 nucleotides line up with TRBD1. V lost 3 bases, J lost 4 bases, and 8 bases stayed unmatched. The CDR3 consists of 18 residues. Looked up from germline, CDR1 is SGHNT and CDR2 is YYREEE (reference sequence). This CDR3 is CASSSTGQGAYGANVLTF. In DNA, the CDR3 is TGTGCCAGCAGCTCCACGGGACAGGGGGCCTACGGGGCCAACGTCCTGACTTTC. Using reference TRBV5-4 and TRBJ2-6 for the parts outside the CDR3, the full variable domain is ETGVTQSPTHLIKTRGQQVTLRCSSQSGHNTVSWYQQALGQGPQFIFQYYREEENGRGNFPPRFSGLQFPNYSSELNVNALELDDSALYLCASSSTGQGAYGANVLTFGAGSRLTVL.

The chain uses TRBV4-3 and TRBJ1-4; D is possibly TRBD1 (5 bases). The CDR3 consists of 15 residues. The V gene's germline CDR1 is LGHNA and CDR2 YSLEER. V shed 1 base and J shed 8 bases, with 14 bases lying between them. The CDR3 DNA follows: TGCGCCAGCAGCCAAGGGGGCCGGCCTGGGGAAAAACTGTTTTTT. This encodes CASSQGGRPGEKLFF.

The CDR3 is CASSPVRASYNEQFF. The DNA for the CDR3 is TGTGCCAGCAGCCCGGTCAGGGCGTCCTACAATGAGCAGTTCTTC. The chain links TRBV7-9 to TRBJ2-1, with a possible D match to TRBD1 (5 bases). Trimming removed 5 bases at V and 1 base at J, with 12 bases between. CDR1 and CDR2 (germline): SEHNR, FQNEAQ (reference sequence). This CDR3 has 15 residues.

J is TRBJ2-1 and V is TRBV9; D is possibly TRBD1 (5 bases). The V gene lost 3 bases and the J gene lost 3 bases, with 7 bases spanning the gap. The CDR3 consists of 13 residues. Germline CDR1 SGDLS, CDR2 YYNGEE. CDR3 region: CASSAGNYNEQFF. CDR3 DNA: TGTGCCAGCAGCGCAGGGAACTACAATGAGCAGTTCTTC.

The rearrangement uses TRBV6-4 and TRBJ1-5; D unresolved. The germline gives CDR1 MRHNA, CDR2 SNTAGT. CDR3 size: 12 residues. Trimming pared 7 bases from V and 4 bases from J, leaving 8 bases between. CDR3 loop: CASNSLNQPQHF. Here the CDR3 DNA reads TGTGCCAGCAACAGTCTGAATCAGCCCCAGCATTTT.

This clone has only a few counts. The rearrangement uses TRBV19 and TRBJ1-6; possibly TRBD1 for D (6 bases). The CDR3 sequence is 13 residues long. The V gene's germline CDR1 is LNHDA and CDR2 SQIVND (reference sequence). V dropped 7 bases and J dropped 9 bases, with 13 bases sitting between them. The CDR3, as DNA: TGTGCCAGTAACCCAGGGGACCCTTCACCCCTCCACTTT. Its protein is CASNPGDPSPLHF.

DNA for the CDR3: TGTGCCAGCTCACCCTCTATTCTTATGACTAGCCGGGGGACGAACACCGGGGAGCTGTTTTTT. Residues: CASSPSILMTSRGTNTGELFF. This chain uses TRBV18 with TRBJ2-2; 7 nucleotides agree with TRBD2. This CDR3 has 21 amino acids. Unmatched junction bases numbered 19, after V lost 3 bases and J lost 0 bases. CDR1 is KGHSH, CDR2 LQKENI, per germline.

This clone came up once. The V gene is TRBV11-3, the J gene TRBJ2-3; 9 bases align to TRBD2. Germline CDR1 SGHNT, CDR2 YENEEA. The trim removed 5 bases at V and 3 bases at J, leaving 9 bases unmatched. The CDR3 totals 16 residues. DNA for the CDR3: TGTGCCAGCAGCGCCCGCGGGGGGGCCCTGACAGATACGCAGTATTTT. Its translation is CASSARGGALTDTQYF.

Note on this clone: An end of the junction does not agree with germline; a read error may underlie this. This chain connects TRBV2 to TRBJ1-1, with D maybe TRBD1 (5 bases). CDR1 and CDR2 from the germline V gene are SNHLY and FYNNEI. This CDR3 is built from 15 residues. The CDR3 loop reads CASREDQGGNTEAFF. The CDR3 DNA is TGTGCCAGCAGAGAAGATCAGGGTGGGAACACTGAAGCTTTCTTT.

This clone was picked up a small number of times. J is TRBJ1-3 and V is TRBV18, with a possible D match to TRBD1 (6 bases). The CDR3 contains 16 residues. The V and J ends lost 6 bases and 0 bases respectively, with 15 bases between them. Germline V gene lookup returns CDR1 KGHSH and CDR2 LQKENI. The CDR3 region is CASSLSGGDSGNTIYF. CDR3 sequence (DNA): TGTGCCAGCTCTCTTTCTGGGGGCGACTCTGGAAACACCATATATTTT.

The gene calls are TRBV27 and TRBJ1-5; TRBD1 matches at 9 bases. CDR1 and CDR2 from the germline V gene are MNHEY and SMNVEV (reference sequence). The V segment lost 0 bases and the J segment 6 bases; nucleotides outside the gene matches: 6. This CDR3 contains 16 residues. CDR3 sequence reads: CASSLSYRGHRQPQHF. The CDR3 DNA reads TGTGCCAGCAGTTTATCGTACAGGGGGCATCGTCAGCCCCAGCATTTT.

The chain couples TRBV3-1 (or the pseudogene TRBV3-2) to TRBJ2-3, with 9 bases matching TRBD1. This CDR3 has 16 amino acids. The V and J ends lost 3 bases and 0 bases, in that order; junction bases with no gene match: 4. Germline V gene data show CDR1 as LGHDT and CDR2 as YNNKEL (reference sequence). Written as DNA, the CDR3 is TGTGCCAGCAGCCAGAAAGGGACAGGGAGCACAGATACGCAGTATTTT. This encodes CASSQKGTGSTDTQYF.